The 20 T cell receptor beta chains below were found in one sample sequenced in a study of PD-1 blockade in classical Hodgkin lymphoma. TCRdb keeps only in-frame clones here, not all; method: immunoSEQ multiplex PCR. Of 20,000 or so clones in the sample, 80% are singletons; the top ten hold 15% to 20%. All patients relapsed after autologous stem cell transplantation, and brentuximab vedotin exposure varied. Sequenced material: peripheral blood mononuclear cells (PBMCs), taken before the second cycle of nivolumab. The receptors stem from a human donor with classical Hodgkin lymphoma.

This rearrangement joins TRBV4-2 to TRBJ2-1, with D possibly matching TRBD1 (5 bases). The V gene's germline CDR1 is LGHNA and CDR2 YNFKEQ. V dropped 0 bases and J dropped 3 bases, with 12 bases sitting between them. This CDR3 is 16 amino acids long. This chain's CDR3 is CASSQDLGRVYNEQFF. CDR3 nucleotides: TGTGCCAGCAGCCAAGATTTGGGCAGGGTCTACAATGAGCAGTTCTTC.

This sequence joins TRBV19 and TRBJ1-6, with D hard to call. Trimming pared 7 bases from V and 5 bases from J, leaving 9 bases between. This CDR3 is built from 13 residues. Germline CDR1 is LNHDA and CDR2 is SQIVND (reference sequence). In nucleotides, the CDR3 is TGTGCCAGTAATCCAGGCAATAATTCACCCCTCCACTTT. This encodes CASNPGNNSPLHF. Filled out from reference TRBV19 and TRBJ1-6, the complete variable domain reads DGGITQSPKYLFRKEGQNVTLSCEQNLNHDAMYWYRQDPGQGLRLIYYSQIVNDFQKGDIAEGYSVSREKKESFPLTVTSAQKNPTAFYLCASNPGNNSPLHFGNGTRLTVT.

This chain links TRBV15 with TRBJ2-7; no clear D gene. Germline CDR1 is LNHNV and CDR2 is YYDKDF (reference sequence). Trimming took 0 bases from V and 3 from J, leaving 9 bases between them. This CDR3 comprises 14 residues. The CDR3 DNA sequence: TGTGCCACCAGCAGAGAAGGAAATGGCTACGAGCAGTACGTC. Translating gives CATSREGNGYEQYV.

The rearrangement uses TRBV6-1 and TRBJ1-5; no clear D. Trimming took 1 base from V and 0 from J, leaving 7 bases between them. Germline V gene data show CDR1 as MNHNS and CDR2 as SASEGT. The CDR3 has 15 residues. The CDR3 reads CASSEGSYSNQPQHF. CDR3 in DNA: TGTGCCAGCAGTGAAGGCAGCTATAGCAATCAGCCCCAGCATTTT.

This clone is deemed medium-sized. The chain links TRBV7-6 to TRBJ2-6; 7 nucleotides match TRBD1. This CDR3 is 16 amino acids long. Germline CDR1 SGHVS, CDR2 FNYEAQ. The J segment lost 0 bases and the V segment lost 5 bases, leaving 4 bases of the junction unmatched. The CDR3, as DNA: TGTGCCAGCAGCCAGGGACAGCTCTCTGGGGCCAACGTCCTGACTTTC. It translates to CASSQGQLSGANVLTF. Combining the CDR3 with reference TRBV7-6 and TRBJ2-6 gives the whole variable domain GAGVSQSPRYKVTKRGQDVALRCDPISGHVSLYWYRQALGQGPEFLTYFNYEAQQDKSGLPNDRFSAERPEGSISTLTIQRTEQRDSAMYRCASSQGQLSGANVLTFGAGSRLTVL.

This chain connects TRBV27 to TRBJ2-7, with 8 nucleotides matching TRBD1. The V gene end was trimmed by 5 bases and the J gene end by 2 bases; junction bases not matched to a gene: 5. Germline V gene lookup returns CDR1 MNHEY and CDR2 SMNVEV (reference sequence). The CDR3 loop spans 14 amino acids. The CDR3 region is CASSIDRGPYEQYF. The CDR3 DNA sequence: TGTGCCAGCAGTATAGACAGGGGTCCCTACGAGCAGTACTTC.

The chain is built from TRBV4-1 and TRBJ1-2; the match to TRBD1 covers 8 bases. V was pared by 5 bases and J by 4 bases, with 6 bases of the junction left unmatched. The germline CDR1 and CDR2 sequences are MGHRA and YSYEKL. The CDR3 extends over 14 amino acids. The CDR3: CASSYDRGPYGYTF. CDR3 DNA: TGCGCCAGCAGCTATGACAGGGGACCCTATGGCTACACCTTC.

This clone was seen more than once but under ten times. This chain links TRBV5-6 with TRBJ1-1; TRBD1 aligns across 9 bases. Germline V lookup: CDR1 SGHDT, CDR2 YYEEEE. CDR3 length: 16 amino acids. Trimming took 0 bases from V and 3 from J; bases not matched to a gene: 6. Here the CDR3 DNA reads TGTGCCAGCAGCTTGGTGGGACAGGGAGGAGACACTGAAGCTTTCTTT. Encoded protein: CASSLVGQGGDTEAFF.

The chain couples TRBV28 to TRBJ2-3; unclear D gene. Trimming took 1 base from V and 0 from J, leaving 14 bases between them. CDR3 length: 17 amino acids. Germline V gene lookup returns CDR1 MDHEN and CDR2 SYDVKM. Written as DNA, the CDR3 is TGTGCCAGCAGTTTATATCCAGGCGCCTCTAGCACAGATACGCAGTATTTT. It translates to CASSLYPGASSTDTQYF.

CDR3 amino acids: CASSYISKRGEAFF. CDR3 DNA sequence: TGTGCCAGCAGTTATATCTCCAAGCGGGGTGAAGCTTTCTTT. This chain uses TRBV6-6 with TRBJ1-1; D unclear. This CDR3 comprises 14 residues. V gave up 3 bases and J gave up 7 bases, with 15 bases separating them. In germline, CDR1 is MNHNY, CDR2 SVGAGI (reference sequence).

The rearrangement links TRBV15 to TRBJ1-1; a weak D match, TRBD1 (6 bases). This CDR3 region has 15 residues. Germline V lookup: CDR1 LNHNV, CDR2 YYDKDF (reference sequence). Trimming stripped 0 bases from V and 1 base from J, with 9 bases between. The CDR3 coding sequence is TGTGCCACCAGCAGAGAACAGGGCGCGAACACTGAAGCTTTCTTT. Protein product: CATSREQGANTEAFF.

This chain connects TRBV27 to TRBJ2-7; 9 bases fit TRBD2. The CDR3 is 14 residues long. The germline V gene encodes CDR1 MNHEY and CDR2 SMNVEV (reference sequence). The V gene end was trimmed by 5 bases and the J gene end by 2 bases; junction bases not matched to a gene: 4. This chain's CDR3 is CASSLAGNAYEQYF. DNA of the CDR3: TGTGCCAGCAGTCTAGCGGGAAATGCCTACGAGCAGTACTTC.

This clone was recorded a few times. The chain recombines TRBV19 with TRBJ2-7; D is unclear. Germline CDR1 LNHDA, CDR2 SQIVND (reference sequence). The germline V and J ends were trimmed by 3 bases and 5 bases, with 11 bases remaining between them. The CDR3 is 13 residues long. CDR3 loop: CASSMDGPNEQYF. In nucleotides, the CDR3 is TGTGCCAGTAGTATGGACGGACCAAACGAGCAGTACTTC.

The chain is built from TRBV7-6 and TRBJ2-2; TRBD1 agrees at 12 bases. The V and J ends lost 5 bases and 4 bases, in that order; junction bases with no gene match: 11. This CDR3 has 18 amino acids. Germline V gene data show CDR1 as SGHVS and CDR2 as FNYEAQ. CDR3 sequence reads: CASSQRSGQGAITGELFF. The CDR3 coding sequence is TGTGCCAGCAGCCAGCGGTCGGGACAGGGGGCAATCACCGGGGAGCTGTTTTTT. Combining the CDR3 with reference TRBV7-6 and TRBJ2-2 gives the whole variable domain GAGVSQSPRYKVTKRGQDVALRCDPISGHVSLYWYRQALGQGPEFLTYFNYEAQQDKSGLPNDRFSAERPEGSISTLTIQRTEQRDSAMYRCASSQRSGQGAITGELFFGEGSRLTVL.

The V and J genes are TRBV5-6 and TRBJ2-5; D unclear. The CDR3 runs 14 residues. Trimming took 2 bases from V and 0 from J, leaving 8 bases between them. CDR1 is SGHDT, CDR2 YYEEEE, per germline. The CDR3 DNA reads TGTGCCAGCAGCTTAGGTCCCTACCAAGAGACCCAGTACTTC. Amino acid sequence: CASSLGPYQETQYF.

This clone appeared a few times. The V gene is TRBV7-9, the J gene TRBJ1-1, with D uncertain. The CDR3 runs 13 residues. Germline V CDR1 and CDR2: SEHNR, FQNEAQ (reference sequence). V lost 1 base to trimming and J lost 9 bases, with 12 bases between them. The CDR3 DNA follows: TGTGCCAGCAGCTTAGATGGTCGGGGAAAAGCTTTCTTT. Its protein is CASSLDGRGKAFF. The entire variable domain, with the rest obtained from reference TRBV7-9 and TRBJ1-1, is as follows: DTGVSQNPRHKITKRGQNVTFRCDPISEHNRLYWYRQTLGQGPEFLTYFQNEAQLEKSRLLSDRFSAERPKGSFSTLEIQRTEQGDSAMYLCASSLDGRGKAFFGQGTRLTVV.

Of note for this clone: Sequence at one end of the junction differs from germline and may be a read error. The rearrangement joins TRBV28 to TRBJ2-5, with D perhaps assigned TRBD1 or TRBD2 (5 bases each). Germline CDR1 is MDHEN and CDR2 is SYDVKM. The CDR3 has 13 residues. The CDR3 DNA reads TGTGCCAGCAGTTTGGGGGTGGGGGAGACCCGGTACTTC. Its protein is CASSLGVGETRYF.

The chain employs TRBV7-2 and TRBJ1-1; TRBD1 is a possible D gene (6 bases). This CDR3 region has 13 residues. Germline V gene lookup returns CDR1 SGHTA and CDR2 FQGNSA. Trimming took 5 bases from V and 11 from J, leaving 18 bases between them. The chain's CDR3 is CASSPKGGGQAFF. In DNA, the CDR3 is TGTGCCAGCAGCCCGAAAGGGGGGGGGCAGGCTTTCTTT.

The rearrangement joins TRBV6-5 to TRBJ2-5; D not certain. The CDR3 extends over 16 amino acids. With 4 bases removed from V and 2 bases from J, the gap between germline ends came to 17 bases. The germline V gene has CDR1 MNHEY and CDR2 SVGAGI. CDR3 amino acids: CASSFQIFNPQETQYF. CDR3 bases: TGTGCCAGCAGTTTCCAGATCTTCAACCCTCAAGAGACCCAGTACTTC.

CDR3: CASSMGVEASYQETQYF. The CDR3 DNA reads as TGTGCCAGTAGTATGGGAGTGGAGGCGTCATACCAAGAGACCCAGTACTTC. This chain links TRBV19 with TRBJ2-5; weak D call: TRBD2 (5 bases). Trimming cost V 3 bases and J 0 bases, with 17 bases left between them. Germline assignment: CDR1 LNHDA and CDR2 SQIVND (reference sequence). This CDR3 has 17 amino acids.